The 2 T cell receptor beta chains listed next were all sequenced from one sample in a study of cytotoxic CD8 clonotypes in ibrutinib-treated CLL. Measured with immunoSEQ multiplex PCR; TCRdb has only the in-frame clones, and not every one. The repertoire holds about 310,000 clones, with around four fifths as singletons. Sequenced here: PBMCs, sampled before ibrutinib treatment. Source of these receptors: a human donor with chronic lymphocytic leukemia.

The J gene is TRBJ1-2, the V gene TRBV12-5; tentative D call: TRBD1 (5 bases). V was pared by 1 base and J by 8 bases, with 14 bases between. Germline assignment: CDR1 LGHNT and CDR2 FRNRAP. The CDR3 has 14 amino acids. This chain's CDR3 is CASGLGQTFRGYTF. The CDR3 nucleotides are TGTGCTAGTGGTTTGGGACAGACTTTCCGCGGCTACACCTTC.

The table lists this clone with a count of one. The chain is built from TRBV29-1 and TRBJ1-5, with D unresolved. The V end was cut by 4 bases, the J end by 0 bases, with 10 bases between. From germline, CDR1 is SQVTM and CDR2 ANQGSEA. The CDR3 is made up of 14 amino acids. CDR3 amino acids: CSVVTANSNQPQHF. CDR3 nucleotide sequence: TGCAGCGTTGTCACCGCCAATAGCAATCAGCCCCAGCATTTT.